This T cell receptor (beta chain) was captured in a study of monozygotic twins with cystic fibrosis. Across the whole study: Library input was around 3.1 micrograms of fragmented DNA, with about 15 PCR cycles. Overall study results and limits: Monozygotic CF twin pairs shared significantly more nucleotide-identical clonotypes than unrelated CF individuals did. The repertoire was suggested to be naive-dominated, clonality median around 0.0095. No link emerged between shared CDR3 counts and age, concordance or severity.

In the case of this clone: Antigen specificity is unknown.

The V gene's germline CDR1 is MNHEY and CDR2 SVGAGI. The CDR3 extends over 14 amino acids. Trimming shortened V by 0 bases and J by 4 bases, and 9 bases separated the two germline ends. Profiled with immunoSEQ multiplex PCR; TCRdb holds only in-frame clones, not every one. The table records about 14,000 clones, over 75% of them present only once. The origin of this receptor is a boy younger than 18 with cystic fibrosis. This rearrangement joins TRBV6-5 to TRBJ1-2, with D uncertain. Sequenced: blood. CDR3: CASSYSSRSYGYTF. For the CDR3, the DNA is TGTGCCAGCAGTTACTCGAGCCGGAGCTATGGCTACACCTTC.